This entry features one TCR beta chain sequence. This entry comes from a study of control samples from healthy donors and cancer patients. The data were produced by immunoSEQ multiplex PCR, yet TCRdb's version contains in-frame clones alone and is incomplete. Of over 100,000 clones in the sample, approximately 89% were seen once. The CDR3 spans 16 residues. V lost 3 bases and J lost 0, with 13 bases in between. The germline CDR1 and CDR2 sequences are SGDLS and YYNGEE. The TCR comes from a man between 40 and 49 years old in good health. The sample consisted of blood. The gene calls are TRBV9 and TRBJ1-3, with a weak D call TRBD1 (5 bases). The CDR3 protein is CASSGPGTFSGNTIYF. As DNA, the CDR3 is TGTGCCAGCAGCGGCCCCGGGACTTTCTCTGGAAACACCATATATTTT.